Presented here are 10 T cell receptor beta chains from one specimen sequenced in a study of neurological immune-mediated disorders. One entry per CDR3 protein results from TCRdb running MiXCR on the 5' RACE reads. The sample has roughly 48,000 distinct CDR3 sequences, roughly 23% seen once. Sequencing used PBMCs. Source of these receptors: a woman in her sixties or seventies in good health.

The J gene is TRBJ1-6, the V gene TRBV5-5; 8 bases fit TRBD1. Unmatched junction bases numbered 7, after V lost 4 bases and J lost 7 bases. The CDR3 loop spans 15 amino acids. Looked up from germline, CDR1 is SGHKS and CDR2 is YYEKEE (reference sequence). In nucleotides, the CDR3 is TGTGCCAGCAGCCCATCCGGGACAGGCAATTCACCCCTCCACTTT. It codes for CASSPSGTGNSPLHF.

This clonotype was detected ten times or more. The chain has TRBV5-1 and TRBJ2-7; 7 nucleotides agree with TRBD1. The CDR3 has 15 amino acids. The V segment lost 1 base and the J segment 5 bases; nucleotides outside the gene matches: 9. In germline, CDR1 is SGHRS, CDR2 YFSETQ. In DNA form, the CDR3 reads TGCGCCAGCAGCTTGAGGGGGCAGGAGGTCGACGAGCAGTACTTC. Amino acids: CASSLRGQEVDEQYF.

The chain uses TRBV27 and TRBJ1-4; a weak D match, TRBD1 (5 bases). V lost 5 bases to trimming and J lost 7 bases, with 14 bases between them. Germline lookup yields CDR1 MNHEY and CDR2 SMNVEV (reference sequence). The CDR3 is 14 amino acids. The CDR3 sequence: CASSPGTMVEKLFF. CDR3 in DNA: TGTGCCAGCAGTCCCGGGACTATGGTTGAAAAACTGTTTTTT.

This clonotype was found a few times. The rearrangement joins TRBV12-3 or TRBV12-4 to TRBJ1-6; D gene uncertain. The CDR3 spans 14 residues. Trimming stripped 3 bases from V and 11 bases from J, with 14 bases between. CDR3 loop: CASSLDGPGTPLHF. CDR3 DNA: TGTGCCAGCAGTTTGGACGGACCGGGGACACCCCTCCACTTT.

This chain uses TRBV20-1 with TRBJ2-5, with D perhaps matching TRBD1 (6 bases). Trimming took 0 bases from V and 2 from J, leaving 10 bases between them. The V gene's germline CDR1 is DFQATT and CDR2 SNEGSKA (reference sequence). This CDR3 has 14 residues. CDR3 sequence: CSARDLDRQETQYF. The DNA for the CDR3 is TGCAGTGCTAGAGATCTTGACAGGCAAGAGACCCAGTACTTC.

The chain couples TRBV4-3 to TRBJ2-7; D is ambiguous. Germline-derived CDR1 and CDR2 are LGHNA and YSLEER. The CDR3 runs 14 residues. Trimming removed 0 bases from V and 4 bases from J, with 10 bases in between. Here the CDR3 DNA reads TGCGCCAGCAGCCAAGATAACAGAGCTTACGAGCAGTACTTC. Translating gives CASSQDNRAYEQYF.

This chain links TRBV11-2 with TRBJ2-3; 9 bases fit TRBD2. V shed 8 bases, J shed 4 bases, and the junction held 4 bases outside the gene matches. Germline-derived CDR1 and CDR2 are SGHAT and FQNNGV. This CDR3 has 13 residues. The CDR3 sequence is CASAGGPPDTQYF. CDR3 nucleotides: TGTGCCAGCGCGGGGGGGCCTCCAGATACGCAGTATTTT.

This clonotype was recorded many times. The chain employs TRBV12-3 or TRBV12-4 and TRBJ2-5; 7 nucleotides agree with TRBD2. The CDR3 length is 15 residues. J gave up 1 base and V 5 bases, and 7 bases lay outside the gene matches. For the CDR3, the DNA is TGTGCCAGCAGTGCCCCAGCGGGAAGCCAAGAGACCCAGTACTTC. Encoded protein: CASSAPAGSQETQYF.

This clonotype was recorded at least ten times. The rearrangement joins TRBV20-1 to TRBJ1-5, with 7 bases fitting TRBD1. The CDR3 has 13 amino acids. The junction had 3 bases not matched to a gene; V was cut back by 6 bases and J by 1 base. The V gene's germline CDR1 is DFQATT and CDR2 SNEGSKA (reference sequence). CDR3 protein: CSASTGSNQPQHF. In nucleotides, the CDR3 is TGCAGTGCCTCGACAGGGAGCAATCAGCCCCAGCATTTT.

This clonotype was observed at least ten times. The chain joins TRBV12-3 or TRBV12-4 to TRBJ1-2; D perhaps matches TRBD1 (5 bases). V lost 7 bases and J lost 7, with 16 bases in between. CDR3 length equals 13 residues. CDR3 bases: TGTGCCAGCACCATGACAGAGGAGGGTGGCTACACCTTC. Its protein is CASTMTEEGGYTF.